A few counts support the clone carrying this TCR beta chain. Its antigen is not identified. Since all of the isolated RNA was reverse transcribed, expressed TCRB transcripts were what got sequenced. Profiled with immunoSEQ multiplex PCR; TCRdb holds only in-frame clones, not every one. The sample consists of about 42,000 clones, roughly 50% of them appearing once. Blood was collected once per donor into heparin, averaging about 120 mL. Each of the CD4+ naive, central memory, regulatory and stem cell-like memory populations was sorted via CD45RO/CCR7/CD25/CD127/CD95/CD27. The record originates from a study of beta chain features in type 1 diabetes. Broader study findings: Possible PCR preference for shorter templates applied equally to patients and controls. VDJ junctions sequenced from type 1 diabetes patients showed fewer insertions and more deletions.

Germline assignment: CDR1 KGHSH and CDR2 LQKENI. V lost 1 base to trimming and J lost 2 bases; unmatched junction nucleotides: 12. The length of the CDR3 is 19 residues. V usage is TRBV18 and J usage is TRBJ2-3; 10 nucleotides line up with TRBD2. The sample taken for sequencing was stem cell memory CD4+ T cells from blood. This sequence was found in a woman younger than 45 in good health. The CDR3 reads CASSPRLAGEGTATDTQYF. CDR3 sequence (DNA): TGTGCCAGCTCACCACGGCTAGCGGGAGAGGGGACTGCCACAGATACGCAGTATTTT.